What follows are 18 T cell receptor beta chains derived from one specimen sequenced in a study of T cell repertoires in cytomegalovirus infection. TCRdb re-analysed the reads in MiXCR, keeping a single row per CDR3 protein. The data show some 310,000 distinct CDR3 sequences, 25% seen once. Which antigens these TCRs recognize remains unknown. Sequencing used cultured PBMCs, obtained from culture after CMV antigen stimulation. These receptors came from a human donor in good health (CMV status not recorded). Some clones in this sample may be carry-over from other donors' samples.

The rearrangement uses TRBV28 and TRBJ1-5; possible D gene TRBD1, 5 bases. The germline gives CDR1 MDHEN, CDR2 SYDVKM. V lost 3 bases to trimming and J lost 10 bases, with 7 bases between them. This CDR3 spans 11 amino acids. The CDR3 DNA is TGTGCCAGCAGTTTGGGGGGTCCCCAGCATTTT. Its protein product is CASSLGGPQHF.

This clonotype has at least ten counts. This chain links TRBV7-2 with TRBJ1-6; no firm D call. V shed 4 bases and J shed 5 bases, with 9 bases lying between them. The CDR3 totals 14 residues. CDR1 and CDR2 (germline): SGHTA, FQGNSA. The CDR3 nucleotides read TGTGCCAGCAGCTCCGGGTCAAATAATTCACCCCTCCACTTT. This sequence encodes CASSSGSNNSPLHF.

This clonotype occurred a few times. This rearrangement joins TRBV4-2 to TRBJ2-1; weak D call: TRBD2 (5 bases). V lost 4 bases to trimming and J lost 7 bases, with 11 bases between them. CDR3 length equals 13 residues. Looked up from germline, CDR1 is LGHNA and CDR2 is YNFKEQ. The CDR3 spells CASSRENENEQFF. The CDR3 bases are TGTGCCAGCAGCCGGGAGAATGAAAATGAGCAGTTCTTC.

The chain joins TRBV3-1 to TRBJ1-5; a possible D gene is TRBD1 (6 bases). The CDR3 is 14 residues long. Deletions cut 3 bases from V and 3 bases from J, with 9 bases between. In germline, CDR1 is LGHDT, CDR2 YNNKEL (reference sequence). The CDR3 loop is CASSHTGYNQPQHF. The CDR3 nucleotides are TGTGCCAGCAGCCACACAGGGTACAATCAGCCCCAGCATTTT. Full variable domain (missing parts from reference TRBV3-1 and TRBJ1-5): DTAVSQTPKYLVTQMGNDKSIKCEQNLGHDTMYWYKQDSKKFLKIMFSYNNKELIINETVPNRFSPKSPDKAHLNLHINSLELGDSAVYFCASSHTGYNQPQHFGDGTRLSIL.

A few counts support this clonotype. This chain links TRBV4-3 with TRBJ1-1; D is ambiguous. The CDR3 spans 15 residues. The germline gives CDR1 LGHNA, CDR2 YSLEER. V was trimmed by 0 bases and J by 0 bases, leaving 8 bases between them. This CDR3 is CASSQDRTLNTEAFF. The CDR3 bases are TGCGCCAGCAGCCAAGATCGGACTCTGAACACTGAAGCTTTCTTT.

The table lists this clonotype with many counts. The chain combines TRBV7-6 with TRBJ1-4; tentatively, D is TRBD1 (6 bases). The CDR3 totals 17 residues. Germline CDR1 SGHVS, CDR2 FNYEAQ. Trimming left V 2 bases short and J 7 bases short, with 20 bases between. The CDR3 region has the DNA TGTGCCAGCAGCTTATCCCCGGGACACACCCTAGGTGAAAAACTGTTTTTT. Encoded protein: CASSLSPGHTLGEKLFF.

Only a few counts were recorded for this clonotype. The rearrangement links TRBV2 to TRBJ2-2, with D possibly being TRBD1 or TRBD2 (5 bases each). The CDR3 has 14 residues. Germline V gives CDR1 SNHLY, CDR2 FYNNEI. Deletions cut 6 bases from V and 4 bases from J, with 12 bases between. CDR3 amino acids: CASRAERGTGELFF. As DNA, the CDR3 is TGTGCCAGCAGGGCCGAGAGGGGCACCGGGGAGCTGTTTTTT.

There are many counts of this clonotype. This chain connects TRBV7-2 to TRBJ2-1; TRBD2 agrees at 15 bases. Germline trimming cut 7 bases from V and 0 bases from J; bases unmatched to any gene: 4. The CDR3 length is 17 residues. Germline values: CDR1 SGHTA, CDR2 FQGNSA. DNA for the CDR3: TGTGCCAGCACCAGGACTAGCGGGGGGGCCTCCTACAATGAGCAGTTCTTC. Translation: CASTRTSGGASYNEQFF.

With regard to this clonotype: At one boundary the junction diverges from the germline segment, which might be a read error. This chain joins TRBV11-2 and TRBJ2-5; possible D gene TRBD2, 5 bases. Germline loops: CDR1 SGHAT, CDR2 FQNNGV. The CDR3 runs to 12 residues. The CDR3 reads CASSLSGSARHF. Here the CDR3 DNA reads TGTGCCAGCAGCTTAAGTGGTAGCGCTCGTCACTTC.

This clonotype came up a few times. The chain recombines TRBV7-9 with TRBJ1-4; unclear D gene. V was pared by 1 base and J by 7 bases, with 7 bases between. Germline CDR1 is SEHNR and CDR2 is FQNEAQ (reference sequence). There are 13 residues in the CDR3. CDR3 sequence reads: CASSLGSGEKLFF. The CDR3 region has the DNA TGTGCCAGCAGCTTAGGTTCAGGTGAAAAACTGTTTTTT.

This sequence joins TRBV5-4 and TRBJ2-5; 9 bases match TRBD1. The CDR3 extends over 15 amino acids. With V trimmed by 0 bases and J by 5 bases, 5 bases remained unmatched. Germline assignment: CDR1 SGHNT and CDR2 YYREEE (reference sequence). DNA of the CDR3: TGTGCCAGCAGCTTGGTTAAAGGACAGGGGGAGACCCAGTACTTC. Protein sequence: CASSLVKGQGETQYF.

At least ten counts were recorded for this clonotype. The chain employs TRBV10-3 and TRBJ2-3; D is undetermined. The V gene lost 0 bases and the J gene lost 6 bases, with 10 bases spanning the gap. This CDR3 has 14 amino acids. CDR1 is ENHRY and CDR2 is SYGVKD in the germline V gene. The CDR3 nucleotides read TGTGCCATCAGTGAGTCGATGGAGATCGATACGCAGTATTTT. It translates to CAISESMEIDTQYF.

V is TRBV4-1 and J is TRBJ1-4; the D is unclear. The CDR3 length is 17 residues. Germline CDR1 MGHRA, CDR2 YSYEKL. V was trimmed by 1 base and J by 2 bases, leaving 14 bases between them. The DNA for the CDR3 is TGCGCCAGCAGCCAAGTCCCACCGCCGTTCACTAATGAAAAACTGTTTTTT. Translation gives CASSQVPPPFTNEKLFF.

This clonotype was counted ten times or more. The rearrangement uses TRBV11-3 and TRBJ2-5; 7 bases fit TRBD2. Germline assignment: CDR1 SGHNT and CDR2 YENEEA. The CDR3 covers 15 residues. Trimming removed 5 bases from V and 4 bases from J; junction bases left unmatched: 10. The CDR3 is CASSKRDGPGETQYF. For the CDR3, the DNA is TGTGCCAGCAGCAAGCGGGACGGCCCGGGAGAGACCCAGTACTTC. Complete variable domain (other parts from reference TRBV11-3 and TRBJ2-5): EAGVVQSPRYKIIEKKQPVAFWCNPISGHNTLYWYLQNLGQGPELLIRYENEEAVDDSQLPKDRFSAERLKGVDSTLKIQPAELGDSAVYLCASSKRDGPGETQYFGPGTRLLVL.

The chain employs TRBV20-1 and TRBJ2-1; D is possibly TRBD2 (7 bases). V gave up 3 bases and J gave up 0 bases, with 12 bases separating them. The CDR3 has 15 amino acids. In germline, CDR1 is DFQATT, CDR2 SNEGSKA (reference sequence). The CDR3 loop reads CSARRGGSSYNEQFF. CDR3 DNA: TGCAGTGCTAGGAGGGGGGGAAGCTCCTACAATGAGCAGTTCTTC.

The chain combines TRBV12-3 or TRBV12-4 with TRBJ2-1, with 7 bases identical to TRBD2. The CDR3 contains 14 residues. V was pared by 6 bases and J by 8 bases, with 10 bases of the junction left unmatched. The CDR3 region is CASSLSGILDEQFF. As DNA, the CDR3 is TGTGCCAGCAGCCTGAGCGGGATTCTGGATGAGCAGTTCTTC.

This clonotype has more than one count but fewer than ten. CDR3 amino acids: CASSYDQDGEDTDTQYF. The CDR3 region has the DNA TGTGCCAGCAGTTACGATCAGGACGGAGAAGACACAGATACGCAGTATTTT. This rearrangement joins TRBV6-2 or TRBV6-3 to TRBJ2-3; D uncertain. Germline loops: CDR1 MNHEY, CDR2 SVGEGT. The V and J ends lost 2 bases and 2 bases respectively, with 17 bases between them. This CDR3 is 17 amino acids long.

The chain joins TRBV12-3 or TRBV12-4 to TRBJ1-1; no firm D call. Deletions cut 2 bases from V and 6 bases from J, with 7 bases between. The CDR3 sequence is 12 residues long. The CDR3 sequence: CASSLLTAEAFF. In nucleotides, the CDR3 is TGTGCCAGCAGTTTACTGACCGCTGAAGCTTTCTTT.